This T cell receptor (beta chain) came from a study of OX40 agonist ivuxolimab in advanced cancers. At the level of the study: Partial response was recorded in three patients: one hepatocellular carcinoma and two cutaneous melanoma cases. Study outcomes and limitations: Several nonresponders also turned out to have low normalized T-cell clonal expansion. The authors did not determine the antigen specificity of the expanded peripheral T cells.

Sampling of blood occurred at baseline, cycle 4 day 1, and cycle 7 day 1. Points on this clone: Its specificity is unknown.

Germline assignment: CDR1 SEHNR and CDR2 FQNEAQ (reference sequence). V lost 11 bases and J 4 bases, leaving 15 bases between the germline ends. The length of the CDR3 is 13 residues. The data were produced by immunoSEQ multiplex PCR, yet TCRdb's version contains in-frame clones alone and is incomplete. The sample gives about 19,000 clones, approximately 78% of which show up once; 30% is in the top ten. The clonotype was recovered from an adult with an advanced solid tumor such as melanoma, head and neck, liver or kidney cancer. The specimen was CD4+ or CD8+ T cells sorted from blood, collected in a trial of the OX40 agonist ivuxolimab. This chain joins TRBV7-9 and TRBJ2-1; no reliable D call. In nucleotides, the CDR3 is TGTGCCTCCCACAGAGAGACTTACAATGAGCAGTTCTTC. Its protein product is CASHRETYNEQFF.